One and the same sample provided the 20 T cell receptor beta chains below, sequenced in a study of blood T cell repertoires in COVID-19. Data came from immunoSEQ multiplex PCR; TCRdb stores just in-frame clones and leaves some out. The sample has roughly 180,000 clones, about 91% seen once; the top ten hold 4%. The sample taken for sequencing was peripheral blood. The source of these receptors is a woman in her 30s with acute or convalescent COVID-19.

This sequence joins TRBV15 and TRBJ1-2; no reliable D call. This CDR3 is built from 15 residues. Germline V gene sequence: CDR1 LNHNV, CDR2 YYDKDF (reference sequence). Trimming pared 2 bases from V and 4 bases from J, leaving 14 bases between. The CDR3 loop reads CATSRPLGLTYGYTF. CDR3 nucleotides: TGTGCCACCAGCAGACCACTCGGACTTACCTATGGCTACACCTTC.

The chain links TRBV15 to TRBJ1-2; TRBD1 agrees at 8 bases. The trim removed 3 bases at V and 5 bases at J, leaving 5 bases unmatched. Germline loops: CDR1 LNHNV, CDR2 YYDKDF (reference sequence). The CDR3 loop spans 14 amino acids. In DNA form, the CDR3 reads TGTGCCACCAGCAGCAAGGGACAGGTGTATGGCTACACCTTC. Translating it yields CATSSKGQVYGYTF.

The genes are TRBV6-5 and TRBJ1-1; D is undetermined. This CDR3 has 15 amino acids. The germline V gene has CDR1 MNHEY and CDR2 SVGAGI. Trimming cost V 4 bases and J 6 bases, with 18 bases left between them. CDR3 DNA sequence: TGTGCCAGCAGTTCCTATCCGGGAAGTCGGGCTGAAGCTTTCTTT. Protein product: CASSSYPGSRAEAFF.

The chain has TRBV28 and TRBJ1-2; D may be TRBD1 (5 bases). With 2 bases removed from V and 4 bases from J, the gap between germline ends came to 8 bases. Germline-derived CDR1 and CDR2 are MDHEN and SYDVKM. The CDR3 has 13 amino acids. CDR3 nucleotide sequence: TGTGCCAGCAGTTTAGCCAGGGTCTATGGCTACACCTTC. It yields the protein CASSLARVYGYTF.

This rearrangement joins TRBV3-1 (or the pseudogene TRBV3-2) to TRBJ2-1; 10 bases fit TRBD2. The CDR3 is made up of 15 amino acids. V gave up 5 bases and J gave up 4 bases; unmatched junction bases: 5. From germline, CDR1 is LGHDT and CDR2 YNNKEL (reference sequence). CDR3 protein: CASSEAGGAYNEQFF. The CDR3 bases are TGTGCCAGCAGCGAAGCGGGAGGGGCATACAATGAGCAGTTCTTC.

This clone was seen only once. The chain has TRBV27 and TRBJ2-1, with 9 bases identical to TRBD1. This CDR3 is built from 14 residues. Germline-derived CDR1 and CDR2 are MNHEY and SMNVEV (reference sequence). After removal of 6 bases from V and 8 bases from J, the junction contained 8 bases not matched to a gene. The CDR3 spells CASSLGTGFDEQFF. The DNA of the CDR3 is TGTGCCAGCAGCCTCGGGACAGGGTTCGATGAGCAGTTCTTC.

CDR3 loop: CASTTLEGTIYF. The CDR3 bases are TGTGCCAGCACAACATTAGAGGGCACCATATATTTT. The rearrangement links TRBV12-3 or TRBV12-4 to TRBJ1-3; D gene ambiguous. The CDR3 length is 12 residues. V lost 7 bases to trimming and J lost 9 bases, with 13 bases between them.

The chain is built from TRBV5-1 and TRBJ2-7; 7 nucleotides agree with TRBD2. This CDR3 has 14 residues. Germline V gene lookup returns CDR1 SGHRS and CDR2 YFSETQ. The trim removed 2 bases at V and 3 bases at J, leaving 5 bases unmatched. The chain's CDR3 is CASSFGEGNYEQYF. The CDR3 region has the DNA TGCGCCAGCAGCTTCGGGGAGGGTAACTACGAGCAGTACTTC.

This chain links TRBV27 with TRBJ1-3; TRBD1 matches at 8 bases. The CDR3 consists of 12 residues. With 9 bases clipped from V and 5 bases from J, the junction kept 3 bases outside the gene matches. From germline, CDR1 is MNHEY and CDR2 SMNVEV (reference sequence). The CDR3 reads CASGQGRNTIYF. CDR3 sequence (DNA): TGTGCCAGTGGACAGGGCCGAAACACCATATATTTT.

The V gene is TRBV11-2, the J gene TRBJ2-3, with a tentative D call TRBD2 (6 bases). The CDR3 sequence is 16 residues long. The V end was cut by 2 bases, the J end by 2 bases, with 14 bases between. Looked up from germline, CDR1 is SGHAT and CDR2 is FQNNGV. The DNA for the CDR3 is TGTGCCAGCAGCTTAAATGCGGGGCGGCTCACAGATACGCAGTATTTT. Encoded protein: CASSLNAGRLTDTQYF.

The chain joins TRBV5-1 to TRBJ1-2; TRBD1 matches 7 bases. The CDR3 runs to 12 residues. Germline CDR1 is SGHRS and CDR2 is YFSETQ. J was trimmed by 6 bases and V by 7 bases; bases with no gene match: 6. The CDR3: CASGQEGHGYTF. CDR3 DNA: TGCGCCAGCGGACAGGAGGGACATGGCTACACCTTC.

The V and J genes are TRBV19 and TRBJ1-1; no definite D call. Germline values: CDR1 LNHDA, CDR2 SQIVND (reference sequence). The CDR3 extends over 12 amino acids. V shed 5 bases and J shed 0 bases, with 4 bases lying between them. The CDR3 is CASSGMNTEAFF. The CDR3 DNA reads TGTGCCAGTAGTGGCATGAACACTGAAGCTTTCTTT.

The chain couples TRBV23-1 to TRBJ1-2; 11 nucleotides align to TRBD1. TRBV23-1 is treated as an ORF (open reading frame) with a function not yet certain. With V trimmed by 5 bases and J by 5 bases, 16 bases remained unmatched. This CDR3 region has 18 residues. CDR3 sequence: CASSYNTKSGTGGYGYTF. In DNA form, the CDR3 reads TGCGCCAGCAGTTACAATACGAAATCCGGGACAGGGGGATATGGCTACACCTTC.

The genes are TRBV30 and TRBJ2-1; TRBD2 is a possible D gene (5 bases). This CDR3 region has 15 residues. Deletions cut 5 bases from V and 0 bases from J, with 14 bases between. The germline V gene encodes CDR1 GTSNPN and CDR2 SVGIG (reference sequence). The CDR3 sequence: CAWAGMGSSYNEQFF. Here the CDR3 DNA reads TGTGCCTGGGCCGGAATGGGGAGCTCCTACAATGAGCAGTTCTTC.

The chain couples TRBV9 to TRBJ2-3; 10 nucleotides match TRBD1. V was clipped by 6 bases and J by 3 bases; unmatched bases: 7. The CDR3 length is 15 residues. Germline CDR1 reads SGDLS; CDR2 reads YYNGEE. The DNA for the CDR3 is TGTGCCAGCAATCCCTCGGGACAGGGGACAGATACGCAGTATTTT. This translates into CASNPSGQGTDTQYF.

This clone came up a few times. The chain combines TRBV14 with TRBJ2-7, with TRBD1 matching 8 bases. The CDR3 covers 17 residues. Germline CDR1 and CDR2: SGHDN and FVKESK. The V and J ends lost 5 bases and 4 bases, in that order; junction bases with no gene match: 16. The CDR3 DNA is TGTGCCAGCAGCACCAGGACCTCGCCAGGGGGCTATTACGAGCAGTACTTC. Protein: CASSTRTSPGGYYEQYF.

V and J are TRBV18 and TRBJ2-2; the D is unclear. The V and J ends lost 6 bases and 2 bases respectively, with 7 bases between them. CDR1 is KGHSH and CDR2 is LQKENI in the germline V gene. The CDR3 covers 13 residues. The CDR3 coding sequence is TGTGCCAGCTCCAGTCGCAACACCGGGGAGCTGTTTTTT. Translation gives CASSSRNTGELFF.

The CDR3 DNA sequence: TGTGCCATCAGTGACGGGACAGCCATGAGAGCTTTCTTT. It specifies CAISDGTAMRAFF. V gene TRBV10-3 combines with J gene TRBJ1-1, with 7 bases identical to TRBD1. V gave up 3 bases and J gave up 10 bases; unmatched junction bases: 8. The CDR3 runs 13 residues. CDR1 is ENHRY, CDR2 SYGVKD, per germline.

This clone turned up a few times. This sequence joins TRBV6-5 and TRBJ1-5; no firm D call. Germline lookup yields CDR1 MNHEY and CDR2 SVGAGI. Trimming took off 8 bases at V and 9 bases at J, with 17 bases between the two ends. The CDR3 covers 13 residues. This CDR3 reads CASGRESLWPQHF. DNA of the CDR3: TGTGCCAGCGGGAGGGAGTCTCTTTGGCCCCAGCATTTT.

This chain uses TRBV14 with TRBJ2-7, with D perhaps TRBD1 (5 bases). The CDR3 spans 13 residues. The germline V gene has CDR1 SGHDN and CDR2 FVKESK. Trimming left V 4 bases short and J 3 bases short, with 10 bases between. CDR3 in DNA: TGTGCCAGCAGCCCACAGGACCTCTACGAGCAGTACTTC. This codes for CASSPQDLYEQYF.